This TCR beta chain stems from a study of cytotoxic CD8 clonotypes in ibrutinib-treated CLL (dated by TCRdb to about 2021). Concerning the study at large: The cohort was composed of about a dozen relapsed/refractory and about 15 treatment-naive patients; IGHV unmutated status was identified in 17 patients. Responses were partial in 24 patients and complete in 2; after median around 65 months follow-up, about 14 stayed in remission and about twelve progressed. Of the 86 participants in the trial, about two dozen had longitudinal samples available. The response samples were drawn at a median of roughly eleven months into treatment, with a range of about 6 to 36 months. Cryopreserved peripheral blood mononuclear cells were collected at three points: before therapy, at response, and at either sustained remission or disease progression. On average, each sample yielded around 250,000 productive templates and tens of thousands of productive rearrangements.

On a MiSeq, deep resolution sequencing aimed for a depth between 1 in 1 million and 1 in 200,000 T cells, with each clonotype covered 10x on average. The immunoSEQ hsTCRB Kit was used to generate TCR beta libraries. Regarding the original processing steps: ImmunoSEQ Data Assistant and ImmunoSEQ Analyzer were used for data analysis, and V, D and J genes were assigned according to IMGT definitions. Clonality, which ranges from 0 to 1, was calculated by subtracting the normalized Shannon entropy of productive rearrangement frequencies from one. Only overrepresented clonotypes making up at least 0.05% of each patient's repertoire were included in the public clonotype analysis. Approximately 12 age-matched healthy donor repertoires from immuneACCESS were used as controls for clonality. The table comes from immuneACCESS by way of TCRdb, which keeps in-frame sequences with V and J called. Part of the clones is missing from these tables; in studies checked, under half for an unresolved V gene and the rest for unknown reasons. D and trimming were read from the DNA, whereas the V and J calls and clone size are those reported in that table. A total of some 300,000 clones appear in this sample, roughly 85% of them only once. The ten largest clones capture more than 6% of the sample.

The CDR3 sequence holds 17 residues, the cysteine and phenylalanine included. The sequence is cut down to CDR3 DNA, 51 bases in frame from base 1. CDR1 is given as SEHNR and CDR2 as FQNEAQ, both from the germline V gene (reference sequence). Germline trimming amounts to 4 bases on V and 4 bases on J, with 6 as the count of junction bases outside the gene matches. Turning to this clone: This receptor's antigen is unknown. Per-nucleotide qualities are absent, and no much larger clonotype sits a single base away.

For TCR beta library preparation, around 1.8 micrograms of genomic DNA were extracted from the cryopreserved PBMCs. Longitudinal blood samples from CLL patients on ibrutinib monotherapy underwent high-throughput TCR beta sequencing. The patients were enrolled in a single-center, open-label phase 2 trial of ibrutinib monotherapy. The paper's findings and limits, for the study overall: At baseline, clonality was higher than in age-matched healthy donors and showed a strong correlation with circulating CD8+ T-cell counts. Sampling times were not matched between patients in sustained remission and patients whose disease was progressing, and lymph node repertoires were not examined. Public clonotypes were rare and either shrank or stayed stable during treatment, and the rise in clonality at ibrutinib response reflected expansion of private clonotypes. At ibrutinib response clonality went up, during sustained remission it held steady, and at progression it dropped back toward baseline.

The sequence was collected from a human donor with chronic lymphocytic leukemia. The rearranged chain carries TRBV7-9 and TRBJ2-1; the junction holds 14 bases that match TRBD2. The input for sequencing was PBMCs, taken before ibrutinib treatment. This receptor carries the CDR3 CASSSPGLAGGYNEQFF. At the DNA level, the sequence is TGTGCCAGCAGCTCACCTGGACTAGCGGGAGGATACAATGAGCAGTTCTTC.